These 4 T cell receptor beta chains originate from one sample sequenced in a study of Ad26.COV2.S vaccination and SARS-CoV-2 variants. Specified treatment: approximately 18 received Ad26.COV2.S at low or high dose, single or two shots; 5 received placebo; per-sample allocation not given. Vaccine and placebo recipients were sampled on day 63 after the first injection. TCRdb's table, derived via immunoSEQ multiplex PCR, lists solely in-frame clones and lacks some. The sample has 510,000 or so clones; around nine tenths are singletons. Sequences were derived from peripheral blood, sampled in a trial of Ad26.COV2.S vaccine versus placebo. Receptor source: a person between 18 and 65 years old who received the Ad26.COV2.S COVID-19 vaccine or a placebo.

The V call is TRBV30, the J call TRBJ1-2, with 7 bases identical to TRBD1. CDR3 length: 13 residues. In germline, CDR1 is GTSNPN, CDR2 SVGIG (reference sequence). V lost 2 bases to trimming and J lost 8 bases; unmatched junction nucleotides: 8. The CDR3 spells CAWSLIRGRGYTF. The CDR3 DNA reads TGTGCCTGGAGTCTGATCAGGGGGAGAGGCTACACCTTC.

This clone was counted once. This CDR3 is also generated by other DNA sequences in the sample. The V and J genes are TRBV28 and TRBJ2-7; D gene uncertain. V lost 7 bases and J lost 0, with 4 bases in between. Germline CDR1 MDHEN, CDR2 SYDVKM. The CDR3 runs to 11 residues. CDR3 in amino acids: CASTSSYEQYF. The CDR3 bases are TGTGCCAGCACCTCCTCCTACGAGCAGTACTTC.

The chain uses TRBV28 and TRBJ2-2, with a tentative D call TRBD1 (6 bases). V was clipped by 3 bases and J by 7 bases, with 15 bases between them. The CDR3 covers 15 residues. CDR1 is MDHEN, CDR2 SYDVKM, per germline. This chain's CDR3 is CASSFGDRSHGELFF. The CDR3 DNA reads as TGTGCCAGCAGTTTTGGAGACAGGTCCCACGGGGAGCTGTTTTTT.

This clone was counted between two and nine times. The rearrangement joins TRBV5-1 to TRBJ2-7; D is unresolved. Germline V gene lookup returns CDR1 SGHRS and CDR2 YFSETQ. This CDR3 comprises 13 residues. Trimming pared 3 bases from V and 3 bases from J, leaving 10 bases between. In DNA form, the CDR3 reads TGCGCCAGCAGCTCGAACTGGGGCTACGAGCAGTACTTC. Its protein product is CASSSNWGYEQYF.